This TCR beta chain is from a study of identical twins. Study-wide points: With monozygotic twins, out-of-frame TCR alpha sharing exceeded what models estimated.

The CDR3 runs to 14 residues. CDR1 and CDR2 from the germline V gene are DFQATT and SNEGSKA (reference sequence). V was clipped by 0 bases and J by 9 bases; unmatched bases: 9. In this sample, this clonotype turned up a few times. Its target is not known. cDNA molecules carried unique molecular identifiers, and template switching added a universal primer site. TCRdb reprocessed the 5' RACE reads via MiXCR and lists one record per CDR3 protein. The profile shows about 730,000 distinct CDR3 sequences, 21% of them singletons. These same records also appear under a second study, on T cells expressing NK-cell markers. Per that paper: The authors derived TCR beta repertoires from sorted CD3+CD56+NKG2C+, CD3+CD56+NKG2C- and CD3+CD56-NKG2C+ T cells. These clonotypes, the leaders elsewhere, also led the CD3+CD56-NKG2C+ fraction in several donors.

V usage is TRBV20-1 and J usage is TRBJ1-2, with 8 positions matching TRBD1. The TCR was taken from a woman aged 18-29 years in good health. Source material: PBMCs. In DNA, the CDR3 is TGCAGTGCTAGAGATTCTACAGGGGGAGGGAGCTACACCTTC. Protein: CSARDSTGGGSYTF.